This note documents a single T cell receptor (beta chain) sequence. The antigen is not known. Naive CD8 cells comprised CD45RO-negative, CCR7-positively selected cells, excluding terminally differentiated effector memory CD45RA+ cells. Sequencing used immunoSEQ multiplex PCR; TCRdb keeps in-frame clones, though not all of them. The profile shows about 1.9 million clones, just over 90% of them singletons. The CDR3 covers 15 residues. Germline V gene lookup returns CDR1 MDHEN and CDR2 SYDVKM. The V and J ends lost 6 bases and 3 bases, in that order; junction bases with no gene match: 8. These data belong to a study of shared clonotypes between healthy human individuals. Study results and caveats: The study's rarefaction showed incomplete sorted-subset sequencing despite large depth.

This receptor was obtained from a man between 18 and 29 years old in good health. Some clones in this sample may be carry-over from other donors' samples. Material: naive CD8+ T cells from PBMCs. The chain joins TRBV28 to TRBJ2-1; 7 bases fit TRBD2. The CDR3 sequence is CASRVWRESYNEQFF. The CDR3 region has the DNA TGTGCCAGCAGAGTCTGGCGGGAGAGCTACAATGAGCAGTTCTTC.